The rows below give T cell receptor beta chains drawn from one sample of a study of T cells in Graves' hyperthyroidism and ophthalmopathy. TCRdb ran MiXCR on the multiplex PCR reads and lists one entry per CDR3 protein. Here the sample spans hundreds of thousands of distinct CDR3 sequences, more than 15% being singletons. The specimen was blood. Receptor source: a woman younger than 30 with Graves' hyperthyroidism. CDR3s include the opening cysteine and the closing phenylalanine or tryptophan. D genes are given only for firm matches. The listing skips clone size in some rows; elsewhere it reads once, few, many or a size class.

J,D,V,size,DNA,CDR3
TRBJ2-5,NA,TRBV28,many,TGTGCCAGCAGCCCCCCCGGAGGGGTCCAAGAGACCCAGTACTTC,CASSPPGGVQETQYF
TRBJ2-1,NA,TRBV29-1,many,TGCAGCGTCGCGGCGGGTGGTGAGCAGTTCTTC,CSVAAGGEQFF
TRBJ1-2,TRBD1,TRBV7-2,many,TGTGCCAGCAGCCATACAGGGGGCGGGGATGGCTACACCTTC,CASSHTGGGDGYTF
TRBJ2-7,TRBD2,TRBV30,many,TGTGCCTGGAGTGGGGGGAGCGGGAGGGCCGGGGACGAGCAGTACTTC,CAWSGGSGRAGDEQYF
TRBJ1-5,NA,TRBV5-1,NA,TGTGCCAGCAGCTCCCTAGAGGCGGATAGCAATCAGCCCCAGCATTTT,CASSSLEADSNQPQHF
TRBJ1-4,NA,TRBV6-2/TRBV6-3,NA,TGTGCCATCCAGTTGCAGGAGGGGGAAAAACTGTTTTTT,CAIQLQEGEKLFF
TRBJ2-2,TRBD2,TRBV19,few,TGTGCCAGTACCCCTCCAGGGCGGACTAGCGGGAACGGGGAGCTGTTTTTT,CASTPPGRTSGNGELFF
TRBJ1-2,NA,TRBV12-3/TRBV12-4,NA,TGTGCCACCCTGGTGGGCTATGGCTACACCTTC,CATLVGYGYTF
TRBJ2-5,NA,TRBV29-1,many,TGCAGCCGCAGGGTGGGCGGGCAAAAAGAGACCCAGTACTTC,CSRRVGGQKETQYF
TRBJ2-7,TRBD2,TRBV5-1,few,TGCGCCAGCACCGGGACTAGCGCCTCCTACGAGCAGTACTTC,CASTGTSASYEQYF
TRBJ1-1,NA,TRBV18,many,TGTGCCAGCTCACCTCAATGGGGGCCGAACACTGAAGCTTTCTTT,CASSPQWGPNTEAFF
TRBJ2-3,NA,TRBV18,many,TGTGCCAGCTCGGGACTTCTCGATACGCAGTATTTT,CASSGLLDTQYF
TRBJ2-1,TRBD2,TRBV14,few,TGTGCCAGCAGCCAAGATTTAGGACTAGCGGGGAGATTCTACAATGAGCAGTTCTTC,CASSQDLGLAGRFYNEQFF
TRBJ1-6,TRBD1,TRBV15,few,TGTGCCACCAGCAGGCCCGGGACAGGGGGTTCACCCCTCCACTTT,CATSRPGTGGSPLHF
TRBJ2-3,TRBD2,TRBV5-1,few,TGCGCCAGCAGCTTGGGGGGGACTAGCGGCACAGATACGCAGTATTTT,CASSLGGTSGTDTQYF
TRBJ2-3,TRBD2,TRBV12-3/TRBV12-4,NA,TGTGCCAGCAGCTCCGGTCTAGCGGGTTCCGCAGATACGCAGTATTTT,CASSSGLAGSADTQYF
TRBJ1-1,NA,TRBV10-2,many,TGCGCCAGCAGTGAGTCTTGGGGGCGAGCGCTGAACACTGAAGCTTTCTTT,CASSESWGRALNTEAFF
TRBJ2-1,TRBD1,TRBV20-1,many,TGCAGTGCTAGAGTCAACCCGGGACAGGGGAAGGTGTATGAGCAGTTCTTC,CSARVNPGQGKVYEQFF
TRBJ1-3,NA,TRBV28,few,TGTGCCAGCATTAAGGAGGACACCATATATTTT,CASIKEDTIYF
TRBJ2-7,TRBD2,TRBV29-1,few,TGCAGCGTTTCACCTAGCGGGAAGGCCTACGAGCAGTACTTC,CSVSPSGKAYEQYF
TRBJ2-1,TRBD2,TRBV20-1,many,TGCAGTGCTAGAGATATGGGACTAGCGGGAAGTGAGCAGTTCTTC,CSARDMGLAGSEQFF
TRBJ2-7,TRBD2,TRBV20-1,NA,TGCAGTGCTAGGATACTAGCGGGGGGTTTCTACGAGCAGTACTTC,CSARILAGGFYEQYF
TRBJ2-5,NA,TRBV24-1,many,TGTGCCACCAGTGATCGGCAGGGAGGAATGGAGACCCAGTACTTC,CATSDRQGGMETQYF
TRBJ2-5,NA,TRBV20-1,NA,TGCAGTGCTAGCGGGCCCAGGTACCAAGAGACCCAGTACTTC,CSASGPRYQETQYF
TRBJ1-2,TRBD1,TRBV27,few,TGTGCCAGCAGGAGACAGGGGGCAAACTATGGCTACACCTTC,CASRRQGANYGYTF
TRBJ1-5,NA,TRBV6-5,many,TGTGCCAGCAGTTACACAGCTGGACAGTTCTCCAATCAGCCCCAGCATTTT,CASSYTAGQFSNQPQHF
TRBJ2-3,TRBD2,TRBV7-9,NA,TGTGCCAGCAGCCCAGAGGGACTAGCGGGAGGGCAGTATTTT,CASSPEGLAGGQYF
TRBJ2-5,NA,TRBV18,many,TGTGCCAGCTCACCACCTAACATGGAGCAAGAGACCCAGTACTTC,CASSPPNMEQETQYF
TRBJ2-3,TRBD2,TRBV7-3,NA,TGTGCCAGCAGCTTAACTTCTAGCGGGAGGGATACGCAGTATTTT,CASSLTSSGRDTQYF
TRBJ1-3,NA,TRBV18,many,TGTGCCAGCTCACTACGACAGACAACTGGAAACACCATATATTTT,CASSLRQTTGNTIYF
TRBJ1-1,TRBD1,TRBV30,many,TGTGCCTGGAGGAAGATAGACAGGGAAGCTGAAGCTTTCTTT,CAWRKIDREAEAFF
TRBJ1-1,TRBD1,TRBV30,NA,TGTGCCTGGAGTGCAGGGGACAGGAGCACTGAAGCTTTCTTT,CAWSAGDRSTEAFF